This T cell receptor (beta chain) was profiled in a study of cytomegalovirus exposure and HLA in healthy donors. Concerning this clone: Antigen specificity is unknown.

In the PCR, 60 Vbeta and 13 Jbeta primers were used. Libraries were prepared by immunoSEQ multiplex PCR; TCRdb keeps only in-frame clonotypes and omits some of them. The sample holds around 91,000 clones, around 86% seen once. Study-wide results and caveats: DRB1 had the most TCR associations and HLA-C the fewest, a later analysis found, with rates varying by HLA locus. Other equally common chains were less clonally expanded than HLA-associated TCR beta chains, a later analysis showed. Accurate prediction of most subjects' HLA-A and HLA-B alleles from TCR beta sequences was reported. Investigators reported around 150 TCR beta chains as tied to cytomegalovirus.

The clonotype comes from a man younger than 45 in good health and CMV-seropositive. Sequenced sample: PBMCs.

Here the CDR3 reads CASSQGGGRRVGGELFF. CDR3 DNA sequence: TGCGCCAGCAGCCAAGGAGGCGGGAGGCGGGTGGGGGGGGAGCTGTTTTTT. This sequence joins TRBV4-1 and TRBJ2-2; 8 nucleotides align to TRBD2. The ends lost 1 base at V and 8 bases at J; junction bases unmatched: 12. The CDR3 has 17 amino acids. Germline V CDR1 and CDR2: MGHRA, YSYEKL.